This TCR beta chain originates from a study of T cell repertoires in aging, cancer and after chemotherapy. Study background: Patients with glioblastoma brain tumors were sampled before and after temozolomide-based therapy.

Multiplex touch-down PCR with TRB-A/B primers amplified rearranged V-D-J TRB sequences. One entry per CDR3 protein, called by TCRdb with MiXCR from the multiplex PCR reads. The sample lists about 2,000 distinct CDR3 sequences; around a fifth were seen once. Whole-study findings and limits: Untreated cancer patients had significantly lower blood TCR diversity than age-matched healthy donors.

Amplification of TCR beta used genomic DNA extracted from peripheral blood. Losses at the gene ends were 0 bases for V and 1 base for J; bases not matched to a gene: 0. From germline, CDR1 is SGHTA and CDR2 FQGNSA. The CDR3 contains 16 residues. This clonotype ranks as large. The antigen remains undetermined. Sample: blood. The V call is TRBV7-2, the J call TRBJ2-3, with 11 bases matching TRBD2. This clonotype originated in a human donor with a solid tumor. The CDR3 region has the DNA TGTGCCAGCAGCTTAGCACTAGCGGGGGGCACAGATACGCAGTATTTT. Its translation is CASSLALAGGTDTQYF.